One sample yielded the 3 T cell receptor beta chains listed below, sequenced in a study of T cell changes during pregnancy in multiple sclerosis. The method was immunoSEQ multiplex PCR; TCRdb's version includes in-frame clones alone and lacks a portion of them. This table has approximately 74,000 clones, approximately 86% appearing once. This material consisted of peripheral blood, taken before pregnancy. Receptor source: a female donor with multiple sclerosis, enrolled in a pregnancy study.

This chain connects TRBV5-1 to TRBJ2-7; 7 bases align to TRBD1. Trimming cost V 3 bases and J 3 bases; bases outside gene matches: 6. Germline values: CDR1 SGHRS, CDR2 YFSETQ. The CDR3 has 14 residues. The chain's CDR3 is CASSSTGTDYEQYF. CDR3 bases: TGCGCCAGCAGCTCTACCGGGACAGACTACGAGCAGTACTTC.

The chain is built from TRBV7-9 and TRBJ1-1; 8 bases are a match to TRBD1. The CDR3 extends over 14 amino acids. CDR1 is SEHNR, CDR2 FQNEAQ, per germline (reference sequence). The J segment lost 6 bases and the V segment lost 7 bases, leaving 10 bases of the junction unmatched. The CDR3 DNA follows: TGTGCCAGCACCCTAGGACAGGGTTCTGCTGAAGCTTTCTTT. It encodes CASTLGQGSAEAFF. The whole variable domain, filled in from reference TRBV7-9 and TRBJ1-1, reads DTGVSQNPRHKITKRGQNVTFRCDPISEHNRLYWYRQTLGQGPEFLTYFQNEAQLEKSRLLSDRFSAERPKGSFSTLEIQRTEQGDSAMYLCASTLGQGSAEAFFGQGTRLTVV.

The rearrangement links TRBV6-1 to TRBJ2-1; TRBD2 matches at 10 bases. Germline V gene sequence: CDR1 MNHNS, CDR2 SASEGT. The J segment lost 8 bases and the V segment lost 7 bases, leaving 8 bases of the junction unmatched. The CDR3 spans 14 residues. The CDR3: CASTPASGSDEQFF. CDR3 in DNA: TGTGCCAGCACTCCCGCTAGCGGGAGCGATGAGCAGTTCTTC.